Below, 18 T cell receptor beta chains from the same sample are listed, as sequenced in a study of blood T cells in healthy people across ages. For the second PCR, which ran for 7 to 11 cycles, a sample-barcoded 5' primer and a J-beta primer mix were used. TCRdb used MiXCR to reprocess the 5' RACE reads, holding one entry per CDR3 protein. The sample has hundreds of thousands of distinct CDR3 sequences, roughly 20% seen once; the top ten hold approximately 3.7%. Sequencing was performed on blood. The receptors shown here come from an older man in good health.

The J gene is TRBJ1-4, the V gene TRBV4-1; D unclear. The germline CDR1 and CDR2 sequences are MGHRA and YSYEKL. This CDR3 has 13 residues. V was clipped by 6 bases and J by 0 bases, with 5 bases between them. CDR3 DNA sequence: TGCGCCAGCAGAGAGGCAACTAATGAAAAACTGTTTTTT. Protein sequence: CASREATNEKLFF.

The chain's CDR3 is CSAVTYSGSDSYNEQFF. DNA for the CDR3: TGCAGTGCCGTAACCTATAGCGGGAGCGATTCCTACAATGAGCAGTTCTTC. This sequence joins TRBV20-1 and TRBJ2-1; TRBD2 aligns across 9 bases. This CDR3 is 17 amino acids long. With 6 bases clipped from V and 1 base from J, the junction kept 13 bases outside the gene matches. Per germline, CDR1 DFQATT and CDR2 SNEGSKA (reference sequence).

The V gene is TRBV3-1, the J gene TRBJ2-3, with 10 bases aligning to TRBD2. CDR3 length equals 16 residues. Trimming removed 1 base from V and 6 bases from J; junction bases left unmatched: 7. CDR1 is LGHDT, CDR2 YNNKEL, per germline (reference sequence). CDR3 DNA sequence: TGTGCCAGCAGCCAAGTTTCCGCTAGCGGGAGTGATACGCAGTATTTT. Translation gives CASSQVSASGSDTQYF.

CDR3 DNA: TGTGCCAGCAGCCCTCAGGGGGTAGTTGAGGAGCTGTTTTTT. Amino acids: CASSPQGVVEELFF. The chain combines TRBV6-5 with TRBJ2-2, with 7 bases aligning to TRBD1. Germline assignment: CDR1 MNHEY and CDR2 SVGAGI. The CDR3 is 14 residues long. The ends lost 6 bases at V and 10 bases at J; junction bases unmatched: 11.

The chain recombines TRBV5-1 with TRBJ2-5; 7 nucleotides agree with TRBD1. The CDR3 has 13 amino acids. V lost 8 bases and J lost 4; bases outside the gene matches: 8. Germline V gives CDR1 SGHRS, CDR2 YFSETQ. Here the CDR3 DNA reads TGCGCCAGTACACAGGGGATTGGAGAGACCCAGTACTTC. Translation: CASTQGIGETQYF.

Remarks on this clonotype: One junction end does not reproduce the germline sequence, and a read error may be involved. J is TRBJ2-3 and V is TRBV28; the D gene is possibly TRBD2 (6 bases). CDR3 length: 20 amino acids. In germline, CDR1 is MDHEN, CDR2 SYDVKM. The CDR3 DNA is TGTGCCAGCAGTTCGTATTGGCCCCAGGGAGGTAGTTCCATCACAGATACGCAATATTTT. Amino acids: CASSSYWPQGGSSITDTQYF.

The chain uses TRBV20-1 and TRBJ1-1; 8 nucleotides match TRBD1. This CDR3 contains 12 residues. J was trimmed by 4 bases and V by 4 bases; bases with no gene match: 2. Looked up from germline, CDR1 is DFQATT and CDR2 is SNEGSKA (reference sequence). The CDR3 region has the DNA TGCAGTGCTAACAGGGGGAGCACTGAAGCTTTCTTT. It specifies CSANRGSTEAFF.

This clonotype was found a few times. The chain has TRBV6-5 and TRBJ2-1, with 9 bases identical to TRBD2. CDR1 MNHEY and CDR2 SVGAGI come from the germline V gene. The J segment lost 8 bases and the V segment lost 5 bases, leaving 7 bases of the junction unmatched. CDR3 length: 14 amino acids. The CDR3: CASSLSGRGDEQFF. CDR3 in DNA: TGTGCCAGCAGTCTTAGCGGGAGAGGCGATGAGCAGTTCTTC.

This clonotype was seen repeatedly, ten times or more. This chain links TRBV9 with TRBJ2-1; TRBD2 might be the D (5 bases). The V gene's germline CDR1 is SGDLS and CDR2 YYNGEE. Trimming took off 2 bases at V and 6 bases at J, with 15 bases between the two ends. The CDR3 length is 15 residues. The CDR3 DNA sequence: TGTGCCAGCAGCGTTGAGGGATCCCACTCCAATGAGCAGTTCTTC. This encodes CASSVEGSHSNEQFF.

The rearrangement links TRBV9 to TRBJ2-1; 7 positions match TRBD2. The CDR3 has 16 residues. With V trimmed by 4 bases and J by 4 bases, 11 bases remained unmatched. The germline CDR1 and CDR2 sequences are SGDLS and YYNGEE. The CDR3 loop reads CASSPTSGLPYNEQFF. CDR3 sequence (DNA): TGTGCCAGCAGCCCCACGTCGGGACTACCGTACAATGAGCAGTTCTTC.

This clonotype was seen many times. The rearrangement uses TRBV10-3 and TRBJ2-5, with D uncertain. CDR3 size: 11 residues. V lost 3 bases, J lost 2 bases, and 1 base lay in between. Germline V gives CDR1 ENHRY, CDR2 SYGVKD. The CDR3, as DNA: TGTGCCATCAGTGAACAAGAGACCCAGTACTTC. Its translation: CAISEQETQYF.

This clonotype turned up a few times. The chain couples TRBV5-1 to TRBJ2-1, with 16 bases matching TRBD2. Germline V gives CDR1 SGHRS, CDR2 YFSETQ. The trim removed 2 bases at V and 3 bases at J, leaving 2 bases unmatched. CDR3 length: 17 amino acids. CDR3 sequence reads: CASSLGTSGRGYNEQFF. CDR3 sequence (DNA): TGCGCCAGCAGCTTAGGGACTAGCGGGAGGGGCTACAATGAGCAGTTCTTC.

Remarks on this clonotype: Relative to the germline gene, one junction end is altered; a read error may explain this. The J gene is TRBJ2-5, the V gene TRBV18, with 13 nucleotides matching TRBD2. The end of the DNA fits TRBJ2-1 better, so the J call may be wrong. Germline V gives CDR1 KGHSH, CDR2 LQKENI. The CDR3 length is 17 residues. The CDR3 DNA reads TGTGCCAGCTCACCACCCGGACTAGCGGGAGCCTACAACGAGCAGTTCTTC. Amino acids: CASSPPGLAGAYNEQFF.

This chain joins TRBV20-1 and TRBJ2-3, with D tentatively TRBD1 (6 bases). CDR1 and CDR2 from the germline V gene are DFQATT and SNEGSKA (reference sequence). V lost 3 bases, J lost 1 base, and 11 bases lay in between. This CDR3 is 14 amino acids long. For the CDR3, the DNA is TGCAGTGCTAGGTCAGGGGACGGCACAGATACGCAGTATTTT. It encodes CSARSGDGTDTQYF.

This clonotype was observed a few times. This rearrangement joins TRBV28 to TRBJ1-4, with no clear D. This CDR3 spans 14 amino acids. CDR1 and CDR2 (germline): MDHEN, SYDVKM. Between the trimmed V and J ends, which lost 6 bases and 10 bases, there was a span of 18 bases. The CDR3 protein is CASSPGYKGIKLFF. Here the CDR3 DNA reads TGTGCCAGCAGCCCTGGGTATAAAGGCATAAAACTGTTTTTT.

The chain couples TRBV6-5 to TRBJ1-2; D ambiguous. Per the germline V gene, CDR1 is MNHEY and CDR2 is SVGAGI. V dropped 1 base and J dropped 0 bases, with 9 bases sitting between them. The CDR3 is 15 amino acids. The CDR3 loop is CASSYYRGANYGYTF. CDR3 nucleotide sequence: TGTGCCAGCAGTTACTATCGGGGTGCTAACTATGGCTACACCTTC.

In this sample, this clonotype turned up many times. V usage is TRBV4-1 and J usage is TRBJ2-2; TRBD1 matches 9 bases. Trimming cost V 3 bases and J 8 bases; bases outside gene matches: 10. This CDR3 is built from 16 residues. Per the germline V gene, CDR1 is MGHRA and CDR2 is YSYEKL. CDR3 sequence (DNA): TGCGCCAGCAGCCAGCCCGGGACAGGGTCGTTGGGGGAGCTGTTTTTT. It is translated as CASSQPGTGSLGELFF.

The V gene is TRBV6-1, the J gene TRBJ2-7, with 7 nucleotides matching TRBD2. This CDR3 is built from 13 residues. The germline V gene encodes CDR1 MNHNS and CDR2 SASEGT. Trimming took 8 bases from V and 5 from J; bases not matched to a gene: 9. The CDR3 spells CASPGGRLDEQYF. CDR3 bases: TGTGCCAGCCCTGGCGGGAGATTGGACGAGCAGTACTTC.